This T cell receptor (beta chain) appears in the sequencing data of a study of patients and donors after allogeneic stem cell transplantation. This clonotype came up a few times. The junction does not match germline at one end; this may be a read error. Germline CDR1 and CDR2: MNHNS and SASEGT. This CDR3 region has 15 residues. TCRdb itself ran the RT-PCR reads through MiXCR, one entry per CDR3 protein. This sample has about 960,000 distinct CDR3 sequences, with roughly 18% found just once. The rearrangement joins TRBV6-1 to TRBJ2-3; 10 nucleotides line up with TRBD2. This sequence originates from a human donor who was either an allogeneic HSCT recipient or a stem cell or donor lymphocyte infusion donor (not recorded which). It is not recorded whose cells these are; they may come from a transplant donor. The sample was blood, either unsorted or a sorted T cell fraction (not recorded which). The CDR3 loop reads CASREAGGHTDTQYF. The DNA of the CDR3 is TGTGCCAGCAGAGAAGCGGGGGGGCACACAGATACGCAGTATTTT.